This T cell receptor beta chain was captured in a study of memory CD4+ T cells and cytomegalovirus serostatus. Measured with immunoSEQ multiplex PCR; TCRdb has only the in-frame clones, and not every one. The sample holds 52,000 or so clones; roughly 72% are singletons and the top ten take 1.5% to 2%. V shed 4 bases and J shed 2 bases, with 11 bases lying between them. The CDR3 is made up of 14 amino acids. The germline V gene has CDR1 SNHLY and CDR2 FYNNEI. The sort gate was single viable CD3+CD4+CD8-CD45RO+ cells for memory CD4+ T cells. The V call is TRBV2, the J call TRBJ1-2; D remains unclear. The material sequenced was memory CD4+ T cells from blood. The receptor was isolated from an adult in good health and CMV-seronegative. The CDR3 sequence is CASSADIYNYGYTF. CDR3 DNA sequence: TGTGCCAGCAGTGCCGACATCTACAACTATGGCTACACCTTC.